The clone carrying this T cell receptor beta chain was detected a few times. Antigen: not known. This entry comes from a study of beta chain features in type 1 diabetes. Broader study findings: In all four CD4+ subsets, TCRB CDR3 length was significantly, moderately reduced in type 1 diabetes.

Expressed TCRB transcripts were sequenced because the entire RNA isolate underwent reverse transcription. Clones were sequenced by immunoSEQ multiplex PCR, and TCRdb holds only the in-frame ones, with some missing. The sample has approximately 150,000 clones; around 13% are singletons. The CDR3 contains 15 residues. The V gene lost 0 bases and the J gene lost 0 bases, with 9 bases spanning the gap. Germline CDR1 and CDR2: SGDLS and YYNGEE. Sequencing was done on a sample of central memory CD4+ T cells from blood. This TCR derives from a man between 18 and 35 years old with type 1 diabetes. This chain links TRBV9 with TRBJ1-1; perhaps TRBD1 as D (6 bases). The CDR3 DNA reads TGTGCCAGCAGCGTAGAGGGACACATGAACACTGAAGCTTTCTTT. It translates to CASSVEGHMNTEAFF. Combining the CDR3 with reference TRBV9 and TRBJ1-1 gives the whole variable domain DSGVTQTPKHLITATGQRVTLRCSPRSGDLSVYWYQQSLDQGLQFLIQYYNGEERAKGNILERFSAQQFPDLHSELNLSSLELGDSALYFCASSVEGHMNTEAFFGQGTRLTVV.